A selection of T cell receptor beta chains follows, all from one sample in a study of T-cell memory formation after mild COVID-19. TCRdb re-called the 5' RACE reads through MiXCR, storing one row per CDR3 protein. In the table there are almost 350,000 distinct CDR3 sequences, under 25% of which are singletons. Sequencing was done on a sample of PBMCs or a T cell subset sorted from them (not recorded which). These receptor sequences come from a man aged 18-30 years who had mild COVID-19 (a few samples of this study predate the infection). Cell type and time point are not known. The conserved cysteine and the conserved F or W are not part of the CDR3 here. D genes are given only for firm matches.

j_call: TRBJ2-1; d_call: NA; v_call: TRBV5-1; cdr3_aa: ASSLEAAYNEQF
j_call: TRBJ1-2; d_call: NA; v_call: TRBV29-1; cdr3_aa: SVKGRDYGYT
j_call: TRBJ1-1; d_call: TRBD1; v_call: TRBV6-5; cdr3_aa: ASSSPGQGNTEAF
j_call: TRBJ1-5; d_call: NA; v_call: TRBV12-3/TRBV12-4; cdr3_aa: ASRSPVTNQPQH
j_call: TRBJ2-1; d_call: TRBD2; v_call: TRBV7-2; cdr3_aa: ASRRELGEQF
j_call: TRBJ2-7; d_call: TRBD1; v_call: TRBV13; cdr3_aa: ASSSSPGQVIREQY
j_call: TRBJ2-2; d_call: TRBD1; v_call: TRBV5-1; cdr3_aa: ASSLGQGVETGELF
j_call: TRBJ2-7; d_call: NA; v_call: TRBV7-9; cdr3_aa: ASSLVGPHEQY
j_call: TRBJ2-5; d_call: NA; v_call: TRBV5-4; cdr3_aa: ASSLGTAEETQY
j_call: TRBJ1-2; d_call: TRBD1; v_call: TRBV5-5; cdr3_aa: ASSPGTGAGNYGYT
j_call: TRBJ1-1; d_call: NA; v_call: TRBV12-3/TRBV12-4; cdr3_aa: ASRGGGDTEAF
j_call: TRBJ2-3; d_call: TRBD1; v_call: TRBV28; cdr3_aa: ASSWTGGGTDTQY
j_call: TRBJ2-1; d_call: NA; v_call: TRBV20-1; cdr3_aa: SATVAPALNEQF
j_call: TRBJ2-5; d_call: TRBD2; v_call: TRBV27; cdr3_aa: ASSLGTTSQETQY
j_call: TRBJ2-5; d_call: NA; v_call: TRBV7-2; cdr3_aa: ASSLETASETQY
j_call: TRBJ1-2; d_call: TRBD1; v_call: TRBV2; cdr3_aa: ATRTGRPYGYT
j_call: TRBJ1-1; d_call: NA; v_call: TRBV7-3; cdr3_aa: ASTLPADGNTEAF
j_call: TRBJ1-3; d_call: TRBD1; v_call: TRBV3-1; cdr3_aa: ASSQGQWRNTIY
j_call: TRBJ2-3; d_call: TRBD2; v_call: TRBV7-9; cdr3_aa: ASSSGLAGRTDTQY
j_call: TRBJ2-1; d_call: TRBD2; v_call: TRBV4-1; cdr3_aa: ASNPRGAGGYNEQF
j_call: TRBJ2-4; d_call: NA; v_call: TRBV20-1; cdr3_aa: SAGGALKNIQY
j_call: TRBJ1-6; d_call: NA; v_call: TRBV7-6; cdr3_aa: ASSLRIGTPGYNSPLH
j_call: TRBJ1-4; d_call: NA; v_call: TRBV12-3/TRBV12-4; cdr3_aa: ASCPGGFEKLF
j_call: TRBJ2-4; d_call: NA; v_call: TRBV7-2; cdr3_aa: ASSDRTRGNIQY
j_call: TRBJ2-7; d_call: NA; v_call: TRBV5-1; cdr3_aa: ASSWTDSAPFYEQY
j_call: TRBJ1-1; d_call: NA; v_call: TRBV7-6; cdr3_aa: ASSLVPENSEAF
j_call: TRBJ2-2; d_call: NA; v_call: TRBV12-5; cdr3_aa: ASGLGRSTGELF
j_call: TRBJ2-5; d_call: NA; v_call: TRBV15; cdr3_aa: ATSRVAKSQETQY
j_call: TRBJ2-3; d_call: NA; v_call: TRBV24-1; cdr3_aa: ATRGGGYTDTQY
j_call: TRBJ1-1; d_call: NA; v_call: TRBV27; cdr3_aa: ASIGGNTEAF
j_call: TRBJ1-1; d_call: TRBD1; v_call: TRBV7-2; cdr3_aa: ASIRATRDRKAF
j_call: TRBJ2-1; d_call: TRBD2; v_call: TRBV10-3; cdr3_aa: AITGRSGGADNEQF
j_call: TRBJ2-1; d_call: TRBD1; v_call: TRBV20-1; cdr3_aa: SARDPGGYNEQF
j_call: TRBJ2-5; d_call: NA; v_call: TRBV7-9; cdr3_aa: ASSLQGLQETQY
j_call: TRBJ1-6; d_call: NA; v_call: TRBV29-1; cdr3_aa: SVAGDNSPLH
j_call: TRBJ1-3; d_call: NA; v_call: TRBV6-2/TRBV6-3; cdr3_aa: ASSFDQGSGNTIY
j_call: TRBJ2-3; d_call: TRBD1; v_call: TRBV9; cdr3_aa: ASSVGTGGPTDTQY
j_call: TRBJ2-1; d_call: TRBD2; v_call: TRBV5-1; cdr3_aa: ASSLMASGGPGYEQF
j_call: TRBJ2-5; d_call: NA; v_call: TRBV9; cdr3_aa: ASSVAGFETQY
j_call: TRBJ1-1; d_call: NA; v_call: TRBV6-2/TRBV6-3; cdr3_aa: ASTTGRPLRAF
j_call: TRBJ2-2; d_call: NA; v_call: TRBV15; cdr3_aa: ATSRDPAGELF
j_call: TRBJ2-5; d_call: TRBD2; v_call: TRBV19; cdr3_aa: ASRRTSGVVETQY
j_call: TRBJ1-3; d_call: NA; v_call: TRBV15; cdr3_aa: ATSREAGSGNTIY
j_call: TRBJ2-5; d_call: NA; v_call: TRBV4-3; cdr3_aa: ASSHRPGLFVGGETQY
j_call: TRBJ1-2; d_call: NA; v_call: TRBV5-1; cdr3_aa: ASSLSGYGQGYT
j_call: TRBJ1-2; d_call: TRBD1; v_call: TRBV29-1; cdr3_aa: SVAEAGTGNGYT